This TCR beta chain was documented in a study of blood T cell repertoires in COVID-19. Study-level information: The origin of the acute and convalescent COVID-19 samples was the United States, Italy and Spain. PBMCs, B-cell-depleted T cells, or T cells were the source of the cDNA or gDNA that made up the material.

Authors' processing steps: Scientists estimated how many nucleated cells there were by amplifying reference gene primers. Only in-frame clones appear in the TCRdb table, and some are missing; sequencing was by immunoSEQ multiplex PCR. That table supplies the V and J calls and clone size; D and trimming were determined from the DNA. The data contain 59,000 or so clones, approximately 80% of them singletons. The germline gives CDR1 SGHNT, CDR2 YENEEA. This CDR3 spans 14 amino acids. The germline V and J ends were trimmed by 7 bases and 4 bases, with 16 bases remaining between them. Material for sequencing was peripheral blood. The genes are TRBV11-3 and TRBJ1-2; D gene ambiguous. The receptor comes from a woman aged 80 or over with active or convalescent COVID-19. The chain's CDR3 is CASTQEAILYGYTF. DNA for the CDR3: TGTGCCAGCACCCAAGAAGCAATCCTCTATGGCTACACCTTC. The complete variable domain, with remaining parts taken from reference TRBV11-3 and TRBJ1-2, reads EAGVVQSPRYKIIEKKQPVAFWCNPISGHNTLYWYLQNLGQGPELLIRYENEEAVDDSQLPKDRFSAERLKGVDSTLKIQPAELGDSAVYLCASTQEAILYGYTFGSGTRLTVV.